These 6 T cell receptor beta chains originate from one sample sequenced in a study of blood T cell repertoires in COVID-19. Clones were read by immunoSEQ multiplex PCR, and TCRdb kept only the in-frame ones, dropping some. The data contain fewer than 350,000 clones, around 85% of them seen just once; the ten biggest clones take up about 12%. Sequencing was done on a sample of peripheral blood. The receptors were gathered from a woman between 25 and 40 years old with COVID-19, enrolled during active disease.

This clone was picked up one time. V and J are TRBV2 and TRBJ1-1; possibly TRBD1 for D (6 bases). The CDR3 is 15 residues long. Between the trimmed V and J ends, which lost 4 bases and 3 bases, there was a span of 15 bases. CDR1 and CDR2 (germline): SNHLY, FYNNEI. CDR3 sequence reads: CASSAPQGLDTEAFF. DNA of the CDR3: TGTGCCAGCAGTGCACCACAGGGCTTGGACACTGAAGCTTTCTTT.

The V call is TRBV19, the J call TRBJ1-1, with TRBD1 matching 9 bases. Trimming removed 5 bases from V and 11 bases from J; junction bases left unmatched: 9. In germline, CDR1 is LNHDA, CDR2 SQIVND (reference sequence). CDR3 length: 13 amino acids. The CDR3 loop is CASSWMGQGLAFF. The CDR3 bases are TGTGCCAGTAGTTGGATGGGACAGGGTCTTGCTTTCTTT.

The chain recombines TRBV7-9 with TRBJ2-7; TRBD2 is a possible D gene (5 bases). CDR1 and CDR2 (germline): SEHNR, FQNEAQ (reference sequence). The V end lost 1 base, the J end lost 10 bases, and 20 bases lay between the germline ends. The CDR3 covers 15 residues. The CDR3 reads CASSLGLAGLTEQYF. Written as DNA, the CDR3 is TGTGCCAGCAGCTTAGGGCTAGCCGGCTTAACCGAACAGTACTTC.

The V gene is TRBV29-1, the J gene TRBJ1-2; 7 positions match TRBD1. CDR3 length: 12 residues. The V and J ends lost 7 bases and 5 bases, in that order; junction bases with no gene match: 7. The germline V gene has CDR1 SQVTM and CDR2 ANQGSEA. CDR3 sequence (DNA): TGCAGCGGCTCTAGACAGGGTTATGGCTACACCTTC. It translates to CSGSRQGYGYTF.

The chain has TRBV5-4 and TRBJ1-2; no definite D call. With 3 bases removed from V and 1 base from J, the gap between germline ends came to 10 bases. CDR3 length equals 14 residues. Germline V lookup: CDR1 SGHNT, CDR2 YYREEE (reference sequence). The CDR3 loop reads CASSSTAGNYGYTF. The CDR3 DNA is TGTGCCAGCAGCTCCACAGCCGGTAACTATGGCTACACCTTC. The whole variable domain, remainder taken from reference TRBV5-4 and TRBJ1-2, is ETGVTQSPTHLIKTRGQQVTLRCSSQSGHNTVSWYQQALGQGPQFIFQYYREEENGRGNFPPRFSGLQFPNYSSELNVNALELDDSALYLCASSSTAGNYGYTFGSGTRLTVV.

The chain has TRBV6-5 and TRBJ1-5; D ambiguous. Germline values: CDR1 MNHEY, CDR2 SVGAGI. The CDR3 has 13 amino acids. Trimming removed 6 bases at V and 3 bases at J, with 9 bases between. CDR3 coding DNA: TGTGCCAGCAGATCGACACTCAATCAGCCCCAGCATTTT. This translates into CASRSTLNQPQHF.